Listed here is a single T cell receptor (beta chain). The sample originates from a study of OX40 agonist ivuxolimab in advanced cancers. V shed 1 base and J shed 6 bases, with 7 bases lying between them. Per germline, CDR1 PRHDT and CDR2 FYEKMQ (reference sequence). CDR3 size: 12 residues. The assay was immunoSEQ multiplex PCR, and TCRdb's table has in-frame clones only and misses some. This table has more than 60,000 clones, 85% to 90% appearing once. The chain carries TRBV13 and TRBJ2-7; D is unclear. This specimen was CD4+ or CD8+ T cells sorted from blood, taken in a trial of the OX40 agonist ivuxolimab. The sequence was collected from an adult with an advanced solid tumor such as melanoma, head and neck, liver or kidney cancer. CDR3 bases: TGTGCCAGCAGCTTAGTAGGGTCCGAGCAGTACTTC. Encoded protein: CASSLVGSEQYF.